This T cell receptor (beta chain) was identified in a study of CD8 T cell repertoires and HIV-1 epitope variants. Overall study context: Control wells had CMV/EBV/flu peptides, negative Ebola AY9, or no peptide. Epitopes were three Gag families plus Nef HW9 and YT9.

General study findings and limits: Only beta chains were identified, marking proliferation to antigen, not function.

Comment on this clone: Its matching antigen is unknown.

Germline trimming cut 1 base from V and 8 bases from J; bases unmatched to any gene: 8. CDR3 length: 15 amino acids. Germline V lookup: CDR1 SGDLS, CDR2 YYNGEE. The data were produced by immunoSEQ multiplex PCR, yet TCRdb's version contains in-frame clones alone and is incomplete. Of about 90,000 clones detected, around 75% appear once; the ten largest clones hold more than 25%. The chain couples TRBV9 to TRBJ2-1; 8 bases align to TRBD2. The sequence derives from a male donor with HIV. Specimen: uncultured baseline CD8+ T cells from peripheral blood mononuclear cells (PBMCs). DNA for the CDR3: TGTGCCAGCAGCGTATTCGGTAGCGGGAACCATGAGCAGTTCTTC. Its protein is CASSVFGSGNHEQFF.